The 30 T cell receptor beta chains below all came from one sample that was sequenced in a study of control samples from healthy donors and cancer patients. Only in-frame clones appear in the TCRdb table, and some are missing; sequencing was by immunoSEQ multiplex PCR. The repertoire holds 200,000 or so clones, just under 95% seen once, with 1.5% in the top ten. The sequencing sample was made of blood. Source of these receptors: a man aged 50 to 60 in good health.

The chain links TRBV19 to TRBJ1-1; D gene ambiguous. Germline V gene lookup returns CDR1 LNHDA and CDR2 SQIVND (reference sequence). The V gene lost 3 bases and the J gene lost 0 bases, with 5 bases spanning the gap. The CDR3 runs to 13 residues. CDR3 in DNA: TGTGCCAGTAGTATCGGGATGAACACTGAAGCTTTCTTT. Amino acids: CASSIGMNTEAFF.

This clone was seen only once. This chain uses TRBV10-3 with TRBJ1-6; 7 positions match TRBD1. The ends lost 11 bases at V and 0 bases at J; junction bases unmatched: 7. Germline-derived CDR1 and CDR2 are ENHRY and SYGVKD. This CDR3 region has 15 residues. The CDR3 sequence: CAVSTGASYNSPLHF. CDR3 DNA: TGTGCCGTCTCCACAGGGGCCTCCTATAATTCACCCCTCCACTTT.

The chain carries TRBV2 and TRBJ2-7; D gene ambiguous. Germline CDR1 SNHLY, CDR2 FYNNEI. The CDR3 is 11 residues long. V lost 6 bases, J lost 2 bases, and 5 bases lay in between. In DNA, the CDR3 is TGTGCCAGCAGGGTTACCTACGAGCAGTACGTC. Translating it yields CASRVTYEQYV.

The chain employs TRBV30 and TRBJ2-1, with 9 bases fitting TRBD2. Trimming removed 4 bases from V and 7 bases from J; junction bases left unmatched: 8. Per germline, CDR1 GTSNPN and CDR2 SVGIG (reference sequence). This CDR3 has 14 residues. CDR3 in amino acids: CAWTKGTSRNEQFF. DNA for the CDR3: TGTGCCTGGACCAAAGGGACTAGCAGGAATGAGCAGTTCTTC.

V and J are TRBV4-3 and TRBJ1-6, with TRBD1 identical over 9 bases. Germline CDR1 and CDR2: LGHNA and YSLEER. V lost 1 base, J lost 10 bases, and 8 bases stayed unmatched. The CDR3 spans 16 residues. The CDR3 is CASSQGRDRVYSPLHF. CDR3 nucleotides: TGCGCCAGCAGCCAAGGCCGGGACAGGGTTTACTCACCCCTCCACTTT.

The rearrangement links TRBV30 to TRBJ1-1; 8 nucleotides line up with TRBD1. Trimming took 5 bases from V and 1 from J; bases not matched to a gene: 3. CDR1 and CDR2 from the germline V gene are GTSNPN and SVGIG (reference sequence). The CDR3 sequence is 13 residues long. The CDR3 nucleotides read TGTGCCTGGGCGACAGGGGAGAACACTGAAGCTTTCTTT. It yields the protein CAWATGENTEAFF.

This clone showed up just once. The J gene is TRBJ2-2, the V gene TRBV28; 7 bases line up with TRBD2. Trimming cost V 6 bases and J 7 bases; bases outside gene matches: 14. In germline, CDR1 is MDHEN, CDR2 SYDVKM. CDR3 length: 16 residues. The CDR3 DNA is TGTGCCAGCAGCCGCATTCTGGCGGGGGAAGGCGGGGAGCTGTTTTTT. It codes for CASSRILAGEGGELFF.

The V gene is TRBV11-2, the J gene TRBJ1-2; TRBD1 agrees at 9 bases. The germline V gene encodes CDR1 SGHAT and CDR2 FQNNGV. The trim removed 5 bases at V and 7 bases at J, leaving 11 bases unmatched. The CDR3 has 15 residues. The CDR3 sequence: CASSVALGQGGGYTF. Written as DNA, the CDR3 is TGTGCCAGCAGCGTAGCCCTGGGACAGGGTGGTGGCTACACCTTC.

This chain joins TRBV4-1 and TRBJ2-7; 11 positions agree with TRBD2. Trimming removed 1 base from V and 2 bases from J; junction bases left unmatched: 1. Germline V gene sequence: CDR1 MGHRA, CDR2 YSYEKL. CDR3 length equals 15 residues. CDR3 nucleotide sequence: TGCGCCAGCAGCCAAGGACTAGCGGGGCCCTACGAGCAGTACGTC. It codes for CASSQGLAGPYEQYV.

The chain couples TRBV9 to TRBJ2-7, with 8 positions matching TRBD1. Germline values: CDR1 SGDLS, CDR2 YYNGEE. The junction had 13 bases not matched to a gene; V was cut back by 7 bases and J by 7 bases. CDR3 length: 14 residues. The CDR3 DNA sequence: TGTGCCAGCGCGAGAAACAGGGGGTCAGGAGAGCAGTACTTC. Protein product: CASARNRGSGEQYF.

V is TRBV19 and J is TRBJ1-2, with D perhaps matching TRBD1 (5 bases). Germline CDR1 reads LNHDA; CDR2 reads SQIVND (reference sequence). Trimming removed 7 bases from V and 7 bases from J, with 19 bases in between. This CDR3 is built from 14 residues. This CDR3 is CASIPPGGAGGYTF. In DNA, the CDR3 is TGTGCCAGTATACCCCCTGGCGGGGCGGGTGGCTACACCTTC.

The chain couples TRBV5-1 to TRBJ1-5; 7 positions agree with TRBD1. V was clipped by 4 bases and J by 4 bases; unmatched bases: 8. The CDR3 has 15 residues. Per the germline V gene, CDR1 is SGHRS and CDR2 is YFSETQ. Here the CDR3 DNA reads TGCGCCAGCAGCCTTTGGACAGGCCGGAATCAGCCCCAGCATTTT. It codes for CASSLWTGRNQPQHF.

V usage is TRBV3-1 (or the pseudogene TRBV3-2) and J usage is TRBJ1-5, with D perhaps TRBD1 (5 bases). The germline gives CDR1 LGHDT, CDR2 YNNKEL (reference sequence). Trimming took 0 bases from V and 10 from J, leaving 10 bases between them. This CDR3 comprises 13 residues. The CDR3 DNA follows: TGTGCCAGCAGCCAAGATCCTAGGGGTCCCCAGCATTTT. It codes for CASSQDPRGPQHF.

This clone was found once. The chain couples TRBV28 to TRBJ2-3; 8 bases map to TRBD2. Germline lookup yields CDR1 MDHEN and CDR2 SYDVKM. V lost 3 bases to trimming and J lost 3 bases; unmatched junction nucleotides: 2. CDR3 length equals 14 residues. The CDR3 loop is CASSFLAGTDTQYF. For the CDR3, the DNA is TGTGCCAGCAGTTTTTTAGCGGGGACAGATACGCAGTATTTT.

The chain is built from TRBV29-1 and TRBJ2-3; 11 nucleotides agree with TRBD2. Germline loops: CDR1 SQVTM, CDR2 ANQGSEA. The length of the CDR3 is 14 residues. J gave up 1 base and V 7 bases, and 4 bases lay outside the gene matches. The CDR3 sequence: CSGQTSGGTDTQYF. Here the CDR3 DNA reads TGCAGCGGACAGACTAGCGGGGGCACAGATACGCAGTATTTT.

This chain links TRBV28 with TRBJ2-3, with 7 bases fitting TRBD2. CDR3 length equals 15 residues. V lost 2 bases and J lost 5; bases outside the gene matches: 7. Germline V lookup: CDR1 MDHEN, CDR2 SYDVKM. CDR3 residues: CASSLRLAGVDTQYF. For the CDR3, the DNA is TGTGCCAGCAGTTTAAGGTTGGCGGGGGTAGATACGCAGTATTTT. The entire variable domain, with the rest obtained from reference TRBV28 and TRBJ2-3, is as follows: DVKVTQSSRYLVKRTGEKVFLECVQDMDHENMFWYRQDPGLGLRLIYFSYDVKMKEKGDIPEGYSVSREKKERFSLILESASTNQTSMYLCASSLRLAGVDTQYFGPGTRLTVL.

Points on this clone: This specimen includes other DNA sequences encoding the same CDR3. The chain combines TRBV18 with TRBJ1-5, with 8 bases fitting TRBD1. The V and J ends lost 3 bases and 7 bases, in that order; junction bases with no gene match: 2. The CDR3 length is 13 residues. CDR1 is KGHSH, CDR2 LQKENI, per germline. The CDR3 DNA is TGTGCCAGCTCACCGGCAGGGGGCCAGCCCCAGCATTTT. Its protein product is CASSPAGGQPQHF. The whole variable domain, filled in from reference TRBV18 and TRBJ1-5, reads NAGVMQNPRHLVRRRGQEARLRCSPMKGHSHVYWYRQLPEEGLKFMVYLQKENIIDESGMPKERFSAEFPKEGPSILRIQQVVRGDSAAYFCASSPAGGQPQHFGDGTRLSIL.

This CDR3 is CASSQVGQGAWLETQYF. DNA for the CDR3: TGTGCCAGCAGCCAAGTGGGTCAGGGGGCGTGGTTGGAGACCCAGTACTTC. The chain combines TRBV3-1 (or the pseudogene TRBV3-2) with TRBJ2-5; 8 bases fit TRBD1. CDR1 is LGHDT, CDR2 YNNKEL, per germline (reference sequence). The CDR3 sequence is 17 residues long. The junction had 12 bases not matched to a gene; V was cut back by 1 base and J by 5 bases.

The chain recombines TRBV15 with TRBJ2-3; D is undetermined. This CDR3 region has 13 residues. Germline V gene lookup returns CDR1 LNHNV and CDR2 YYDKDF (reference sequence). The V gene lost 2 bases and the J gene lost 11 bases, with 14 bases spanning the gap. The CDR3 loop is CATSRTRVPWQYF. The CDR3 DNA is TGTGCCACCAGCAGAACTCGGGTCCCCTGGCAGTATTTT.

The chain joins TRBV6-6 to TRBJ1-4; TRBD1 agrees at 9 bases. Unmatched junction bases numbered 9, after V lost 6 bases and J lost 4 bases. Germline V gives CDR1 MNHNY, CDR2 SVGAGI (reference sequence). The CDR3 is 16 residues long. CDR3: CASRNDRGQGNEKLFF. CDR3 DNA sequence: TGTGCCAGCAGAAACGATAGGGGACAGGGTAATGAAAAACTGTTTTTT.

This chain links TRBV10-3 with TRBJ1-1; 7 bases line up with TRBD1. CDR3 length: 14 residues. With 4 bases clipped from V and 4 bases from J, the junction kept 6 bases outside the gene matches. CDR1 ENHRY and CDR2 SYGVKD come from the germline V gene. Here the CDR3 reads CAISATGAATEAFF. The DNA for the CDR3 is TGTGCCATCAGTGCCACAGGGGCAGCCACTGAAGCTTTCTTT.

The chain joins TRBV4-1 to TRBJ2-1; D unclear. The CDR3 has 16 residues. V shed 4 bases and J shed 10 bases, with 23 bases lying between them. The germline V gene has CDR1 MGHRA and CDR2 YSYEKL. Written as DNA, the CDR3 is TGCGCCAGCAGCCCGTCTTTCATGGATCCCGGTGAAGAGCAGTTCTTC. Amino acids: CASSPSFMDPGEEQFF.

This chain links TRBV29-1 with TRBJ2-1; D might be TRBD1 or TRBD2, each matching 5 bases. The CDR3 extends over 13 amino acids. V was shortened by 6 bases and J by 2 bases, with 11 bases between the two germline ends. Germline V gene lookup returns CDR1 SQVTM and CDR2 ANQGSEA. CDR3 in DNA: TGCAGCGTCCCCGGGACGGCCTACAATGAGCAGTTCTTC. Protein: CSVPGTAYNEQFF.

The chain uses TRBV5-1 and TRBJ2-3; D is undetermined. CDR1 and CDR2 from the germline V gene are SGHRS and YFSETQ. The CDR3 contains 14 residues. The germline V and J ends were trimmed by 9 bases and 1 base, with 15 bases remaining between them. The CDR3 DNA sequence: TGCGCCACCAGAGAGGTAGTGGGCACAGATACGCAGTATTTT. It specifies CATREVVGTDTQYF.

This clone showed up just once. V gene TRBV2 combines with J gene TRBJ2-7; D not resolved. V was cut by 1 base and J by 0 bases, with 4 bases left in between. CDR1 and CDR2 from the germline V gene are SNHLY and FYNNEI. The CDR3 loop spans 13 amino acids. CDR3 in DNA: TGTGCCAGCAGTGAAGGCCTCTCCTACGAGCAGTACGTC. The encoded protein is CASSEGLSYEQYV.

This chain connects TRBV27 to TRBJ1-1; 7 nucleotides align to TRBD1. Trimming took 6 bases from V and 1 from J; bases not matched to a gene: 2. The length of the CDR3 is 13 residues. Per germline, CDR1 MNHEY and CDR2 SMNVEV (reference sequence). Written as DNA, the CDR3 is TGTGCCAGCAGAAGACAGGGGAACACTGAAGCTTTCTTT. Protein sequence: CASRRQGNTEAFF.

J is TRBJ1-3 and V is TRBV10-1; D remains unclear. V shed 8 bases and J shed 0 bases, with 11 bases lying between them. The CDR3 sequence is 14 residues long. Per the germline V gene, CDR1 is WNHNN and CDR2 is SYGVQD (reference sequence). The CDR3 DNA is TGCGCCAGCCAGGACCGGAGCTCTGGAAACACCATATATTTT. This gives the protein CASQDRSSGNTIYF.

The CDR3 region has the DNA TGTGCCAGCCAAGAGGGAGCTAGCGGTTACACAGATACGCAGTATTTT. It codes for CASQEGASGYTDTQYF. The chain is built from TRBV7-2 and TRBJ2-3; 7 bases map to TRBD2. After removal of 8 bases from V and 2 bases from J, the junction contained 13 bases not matched to a gene. The CDR3 sequence is 16 residues long. The germline V gene encodes CDR1 SGHTA and CDR2 FQGNSA.

The chain links TRBV10-3 to TRBJ1-6; a possible D gene is TRBD1 (5 bases). Germline CDR1 and CDR2: ENHRY and SYGVKD. This CDR3 comprises 13 residues. With 6 bases removed from V and 5 bases from J, the gap between germline ends came to 8 bases. In DNA form, the CDR3 reads TGTGCCATCAGAGGACACGATAATTCACCCCTCCACTTT. This gives the protein CAIRGHDNSPLHF.

V usage is TRBV5-1 and J usage is TRBJ2-5; D unclear. V was trimmed by 1 base and J by 4 bases, leaving 17 bases between them. The CDR3 has 16 residues. The germline CDR1 and CDR2 sequences are SGHRS and YFSETQ. The CDR3 region is CASSLTATDNIETQYF. The CDR3 DNA is TGCGCCAGCAGCTTGACCGCGACTGACAATATAGAGACCCAGTACTTC.